This TCR beta chain was profiled in a study of blood T cell repertoires in COVID-19. The wider study: Samples of COVID-19 (acute and convalescent) were obtained from the United States, Italy and Spain. The cDNA or gDNA used as material had been derived from T cells, B-cell-depleted T cells, or PBMCs.

This CDR3 comprises 18 residues. The V segment lost 0 bases and the J segment 3 bases; nucleotides outside the gene matches: 10. Germline values: CDR1 SGHKS, CDR2 YYEKEE (reference sequence). This clone was seen a single time. Per the authors' pipeline: Scientists estimated how many nucleated cells there were by amplifying reference gene primers. TCRdb's table, derived via immunoSEQ multiplex PCR, lists solely in-frame clones and lacks some. Clone size and the V and J calls come from that table; the DNA yielded D and trimming. This table has 140,000 or so clones, approximately 89% appearing once. The origin of this receptor is a human donor in a cohort sampled during active COVID-19. Sample: peripheral blood. V gene TRBV5-5 combines with J gene TRBJ1-5, with TRBD1 identical over 9 bases. DNA for the CDR3: TGTGCCAGCAGCTTGGAGGTCCCCCGGGACAGGGACAATCAGCCCCAGCATTTT. Amino acid sequence: CASSLEVPRDRDNQPQHF.